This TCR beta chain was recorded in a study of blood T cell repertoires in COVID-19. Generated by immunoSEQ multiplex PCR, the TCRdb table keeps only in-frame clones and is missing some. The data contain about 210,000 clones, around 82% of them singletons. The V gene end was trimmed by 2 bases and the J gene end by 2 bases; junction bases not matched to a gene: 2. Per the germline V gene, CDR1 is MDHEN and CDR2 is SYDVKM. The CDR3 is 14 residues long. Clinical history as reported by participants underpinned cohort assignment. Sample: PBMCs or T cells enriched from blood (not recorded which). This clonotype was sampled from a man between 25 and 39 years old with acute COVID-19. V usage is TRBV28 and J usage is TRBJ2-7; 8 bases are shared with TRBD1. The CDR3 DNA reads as TGTGCCAGCAGTTTACCACAGGGGGCCTACGAGCAGTACTTC. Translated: CASSLPQGAYEQYF.